These 28 T cell receptor beta chains share one sample of origin, sequenced in a study of radiation and T cells in renal cell carcinoma (dated by TCRdb to the early 2020s). Library preparation used the immunoSEQ multiplex PCR assay. Imported from immuneACCESS, the table was reduced by TCRdb to in-frame sequences with V and J called. These copies leave out some clones; in studies compared against another copy, an unresolved V gene accounts for under half, and the cause of the remainder is not known. This sample holds 85,000 to 100,000 clones; 65% to 90% were observed only once. Clones ranked in the top ten supply approximately 7.9% of the sample. The time point tag for this specimen amounts to: baseline pretreatment blood. The treatment or condition label here, explained by the study, means: 15 Gy SBRT to primary tumor, nephrectomy 4 weeks later. This specimen consisted of blood, obtained from a patient whose treatment included radiotherapy and nephrectomy. Receptors were obtained from a man in his forties or fifties with renal cell carcinoma.

J is TRBJ2-5 and V is TRBV29-1; D might be TRBD1 or TRBD2, each matching 5 bases. The tail of the sequence fits TRBJ2-7 better, so the J call may be wrong. The CDR3 loop spans 13 amino acids. Per germline, CDR1 SQVTM and CDR2 ANQGSEA. For the CDR3, the DNA is TGCAGCGCAACCGGGACCCATATCTACGAGCAGTACTTC. It encodes CSATGTHIYEQYF.

The chain uses TRBV18 and TRBJ1-3; D remains unclear. The ends were cut back, 2 bases at V and 0 bases at J, with 14 bases in the middle. CDR1 is KGHSH, CDR2 LQKENI, per germline. The CDR3 sequence is 17 residues long. This CDR3 reads CASSPLGKTLSGNTIYF. In nucleotides, the CDR3 is TGTGCCAGCTCACCATTGGGCAAGACTCTCTCTGGAAACACCATATATTTT.

This clone has a single count. The V gene is TRBV9, the J gene TRBJ1-4; D is perhaps TRBD1 (5 bases). Trimming left V 10 bases short and J 8 bases short, with 21 bases between. The CDR3 covers 14 residues. The germline gives CDR1 SGDLS, CDR2 YYNGEE. The CDR3, as DNA: TGTGCCCGGGAATATTTGGACCAGGGAGAAAAACTGTTTTTT. This codes for CAREYLDQGEKLFF.

V and J are TRBV4-1 and TRBJ1-4; D call uncertain. V gave up 1 base and J gave up 6 bases, with 12 bases separating them. The CDR3 length is 15 residues. In germline, CDR1 is MGHRA, CDR2 YSYEKL. CDR3 nucleotides: TGCGCCAGCAGCCAAGCGGCAGGCGGGGATGAAAAACTGTTTTTT. Protein product: CASSQAAGGDEKLFF.

This chain connects TRBV11-2 to TRBJ2-7; TRBD1 matches 7 bases. With V trimmed by 2 bases and J by 3 bases, 4 bases remained unmatched. The V gene's germline CDR1 is SGHAT and CDR2 FQNNGV. The length of the CDR3 is 14 residues. DNA for the CDR3: TGTGCCAGCAGCTTAACTGGACAGGTCTACGAGCAGTACTTC. Residues: CASSLTGQVYEQYF.

CDR3 coding DNA: TGTGCCAGCAGCCGGGACACCATATCCTACGAGCAGTACTTC. Protein sequence: CASSRDTISYEQYF. The V gene is TRBV28, the J gene TRBJ2-7; a weak D match, TRBD1 (6 bases). V lost 6 bases and J lost 1, with 13 bases in between. Germline-derived CDR1 and CDR2 are MDHEN and SYDVKM. The CDR3 is 14 amino acids.

DNA for the CDR3: TGCAGTGCTAGAGATCACCCTGAAGCTTTCTTT. Its translation: CSARDHPEAFF. The chain is built from TRBV20-1 and TRBJ1-1; D remains ambiguous. V lost 0 bases, J lost 6 bases, and 5 bases lay in between. The CDR3 sequence is 11 residues long. Germline CDR1 and CDR2: DFQATT and SNEGSKA (reference sequence).

The chain couples TRBV21-1 to TRBJ2-3. TRBV21-1 is a pseudogene locus. The CDR3 is 16 residues long. The CDR3 here is CASSIYPGPPLDTQYF. In DNA, the CDR3 is TGTGCCAGCAGCATCTATCCGGGCCCCCCACTGGATACGCAGTATTTT.

The chain carries TRBV20-1 and TRBJ2-5; no clear D gene. Germline V CDR1 and CDR2: DFQATT, SNEGSKA (reference sequence). The ends were cut back, 7 bases at V and 1 base at J, with 4 bases in the middle. The CDR3 runs 10 residues. CDR3 DNA sequence: TGCAGTGTTACCCAAGAGACCCAGTACTTC. Residues: CSVTQETQYF.

The chain has TRBV5-1 and TRBJ2-1; D is unclear. With 5 bases removed from V and 5 bases from J, the gap between germline ends came to 11 bases. CDR1 is SGHRS, CDR2 YFSETQ, per germline. This CDR3 contains 13 residues. The CDR3 region has the DNA TGCGCCAGCAGTATAAACAGAAACAATGAGCAGTTCTTC. Translation gives CASSINRNNEQFF.

This clone has only a few counts. The chain has TRBV11-1 and TRBJ2-7; no clear D. The CDR3 runs 15 residues. The germline CDR1 and CDR2 sequences are SGHAT and FQDESV (reference sequence). Trimming took 5 bases from V and 0 from J, leaving 14 bases between them. CDR3 sequence reads: CASSPFPVSSYEQYF. In nucleotides, the CDR3 is TGTGCCAGCAGCCCATTTCCGGTTAGCTCCTACGAGCAGTACTTC.

Only one count was recorded for this clone. V usage is TRBV5-1 and J usage is TRBJ2-7; D is undetermined. The germline V gene has CDR1 SGHRS and CDR2 YFSETQ. There are 13 residues in the CDR3. Trimming stripped 0 bases from V and 3 bases from J, with 7 bases between. The chain's CDR3 is CASSLEADYEQYF. For the CDR3, the DNA is TGCGCCAGCAGCTTGGAGGCGGACTACGAGCAGTACTTC.

J is TRBJ2-7 and V is TRBV6-6, with 7 bases fitting TRBD2. V shed 6 bases, J shed 0 bases, and the junction held 2 bases outside the gene matches. The germline gives CDR1 MNHNY, CDR2 SVGAGI (reference sequence). The CDR3 has 13 residues. The CDR3 region has the DNA TGTGCCAGCAGCGGCGGGAGCTCCTACGAGCAGTACTTC. Protein sequence: CASSGGSSYEQYF.

V gene TRBV6-6 combines with J gene TRBJ1-5; D not resolved. The CDR3 extends over 12 amino acids. The ends were cut back, 8 bases at V and 2 bases at J, with 7 bases in the middle. Germline V gene lookup returns CDR1 MNHNY and CDR2 SVGAGI (reference sequence). CDR3 sequence: CASQDGNQPQHF. The CDR3 DNA is TGTGCCAGCCAGGATGGCAATCAGCCCCAGCATTTT.

Of note for this clone: Other DNA sequences within the sample encode an identical CDR3. V usage is TRBV9 and J usage is TRBJ2-3; D is ambiguous. The CDR3 is made up of 15 amino acids. Germline assignment: CDR1 SGDLS and CDR2 YYNGEE. Trimming pared 1 base from V and 2 bases from J, leaving 11 bases between. CDR3: CASSVRSGSTDTQYF. CDR3 DNA sequence: TGTGCCAGCAGCGTACGTTCTGGGTCCACAGATACGCAGTATTTT.

The J gene is TRBJ2-1, the V gene TRBV2; 10 bases are a match to TRBD1. Germline V CDR1 and CDR2: SNHLY, FYNNEI. The ends lost 2 bases at V and 4 bases at J; junction bases unmatched: 8. CDR3 length: 17 residues. CDR3 in amino acids: CASSEWDRGLLYNEQFF. CDR3 DNA: TGTGCCAGCAGTGAATGGGACAGGGGTTTGTTATACAATGAGCAGTTCTTC.

This clone occurred a few times. The rearrangement joins TRBV15 to TRBJ1-4, with D possibly TRBD1 on 5 matching bases. CDR3 length: 14 amino acids. V lost 2 bases to trimming and J lost 3 bases, with 7 bases between them. Germline V CDR1 and CDR2: LNHNV, YYDKDF (reference sequence). In DNA form, the CDR3 reads TGTGCCACCAGCAGAAAGGGGTCTAATGAAAAACTGTTTTTT. Protein sequence: CATSRKGSNEKLFF. The full variable domain, rest sourced from reference TRBV15 and TRBJ1-4, is DAMVIQNPRYQVTQFGKPVTLSCSQTLNHNVMYWYQQKSSQAPKLLFHYYDKDFNNEADTPDNFQSRRPNTSFCFLDIRSPGLGDTAMYLCATSRKGSNEKLFFGSGTQLSVL.

This chain uses TRBV5-1 with TRBJ2-1, with D tentatively TRBD1 (6 bases). The CDR3 is made up of 15 amino acids. CDR1 and CDR2 from the germline V gene are SGHRS and YFSETQ. V lost 4 bases to trimming and J lost 0 bases, with 11 bases between them. CDR3 nucleotides: TGCGCCAGCAGCGAGGACAGCCTCTCCTACAATGAGCAGTTCTTC. It codes for CASSEDSLSYNEQFF.

V gene TRBV5-3 combines with J gene TRBJ2-3, with 9 bases fitting TRBD2. TRBV5-3 falls under the ORF class, with uncertain function. The CDR3 covers 17 residues. The trim removed 4 bases at V and 0 bases at J, leaving 9 bases unmatched. CDR3 residues: CARSTSGPQPSTDTQYF. The CDR3, as DNA: TGTGCCAGAAGCACTAGCGGGCCCCAGCCTAGCACAGATACGCAGTATTTT.

This chain links TRBV7-2 with TRBJ1-1, with 11 bases fitting TRBD1. Germline CDR1 and CDR2: SGHTA and FQGNSA. CDR3 length equals 16 residues. After removal of 5 bases from V and 3 bases from J, the junction contained 8 bases not matched to a gene. The CDR3 is CASSQGQGAWDTEAFF. For the CDR3, the DNA is TGTGCCAGCAGCCAAGGACAGGGGGCGTGGGACACTGAAGCTTTCTTT.

This clone was recorded once. The chain has TRBV7-2 and TRBJ2-1; 8 bases are a match to TRBD1. The V and J ends lost 4 bases and 14 bases, in that order; junction bases with no gene match: 13. CDR1 and CDR2 from the germline V gene are SGHTA and FQGNSA. The CDR3 spans 14 residues. CDR3 amino acids: CASSSQLRQGKEFF. CDR3 DNA sequence: TGTGCCAGCAGCTCGCAACTGAGACAGGGGAAGGAGTTCTTC.

CDR3 region: CASSQDFAAGAEVELFF. CDR3 DNA sequence: TGCGCCAGCAGCCAAGACTTCGCGGCGGGGGCCGAGGTTGAGCTGTTTTTT. The chain carries TRBV4-3 and TRBJ2-2; D possibly corresponds to TRBD2 (7 bases). CDR1 is LGHNA, CDR2 YSLEER, per germline. The CDR3 runs to 17 residues. Trimming took 0 bases from V and 11 from J, leaving 22 bases between them.

CDR3 residues: CASSSSFYQETQYF. The CDR3 coding sequence is TGTGCCAGCAGCTCCAGTTTTTACCAAGAGACCCAGTACTTC. The gene calls are TRBV7-6 and TRBJ2-5; D unresolved. V lost 4 bases and J lost 0, with 9 bases in between. The CDR3 is 14 residues long. Looked up from germline, CDR1 is SGHVS and CDR2 is FNYEAQ.

The chain recombines TRBV5-1 with TRBJ1-1; TRBD1 might be the D (6 bases). Germline loops: CDR1 SGHRS, CDR2 YFSETQ. The germline V and J ends were trimmed by 1 base and 4 bases, with 17 bases remaining between them. This CDR3 region has 16 residues. CDR3 residues: CASSLNREGSGTEAFF. The CDR3 DNA reads as TGCGCCAGCAGCTTGAACAGGGAGGGGAGTGGCACTGAAGCTTTCTTT.

V is TRBV5-4 and J is TRBJ2-6; D is possibly TRBD2 (5 bases). The CDR3 length is 15 residues. Germline V CDR1 and CDR2: SGHNT, YYREEE (reference sequence). With 4 bases removed from V and 4 bases from J, the gap between germline ends came to 12 bases. The CDR3 bases are TGTGCCAGCAGCCCGAGGGTGACGGGGGCCAACGTCCTGACTTTC. Protein product: CASSPRVTGANVLTF.

The chain joins TRBV5-1 to TRBJ1-1; 7 bases line up with TRBD1. CDR3 length: 17 residues. V shed 4 bases, J shed 2 bases, and the junction held 14 bases outside the gene matches. Germline V CDR1 and CDR2: SGHRS, YFSETQ. The CDR3: CASSHLRQGGPNTEAFF. The DNA for the CDR3 is TGCGCCAGCAGCCACCTCCGACAGGGAGGGCCAAACACTGAAGCTTTCTTT.

J is TRBJ2-1 and V is TRBV30; either TRBD1 or TRBD2 may supply D (5 bases each). There are 15 residues in the CDR3. The germline V gene has CDR1 GTSNPN and CDR2 SVGIG (reference sequence). Trimming took off 3 bases at V and 0 bases at J, with 12 bases between the two ends. CDR3 bases: TGTGCCTGGAGGGAGCGAGGGGCCTCCTACAATGAGCAGTTCTTC. Translated: CAWRERGASYNEQFF.

Remarks on this clone: At one of its ends the junction is not consistent with the germline gene, which may arise from a read error. The DNA of the CDR3 is TGTGCCAGCACCAGGACTAGCGGGAGGGACGCCGGGGAGCCGTTTTTT. Encoded protein: CASTRTSGRDAGEPFF. V gene TRBV5-4 combines with J gene TRBJ2-2, with 15 bases that match TRBD2. CDR1 and CDR2 (germline): SGHNT, YYREEE (reference sequence). The CDR3 consists of 16 residues.